The rows below give T cell receptor beta chains drawn from one sample of a study of human T cells and chemical hapten exposure. MiXCR, run by TCRdb on the RACE reads, gives a single entry per CDR3 protein. Of some 60,000 distinct CDR3 sequences listed, roughly 10% are singletons. The sequencing here drew on whole blood, taken in connection with sensitization to the hapten diphenylcyclopropenone (DPC). These receptor sequences come from a woman aged 40 to 50 with alopecia areata. Some clones in this sample may be carry-over from other donors' samples. Each CDR3 is given with its conserved first and last residue. Fields, in order: clone size, CDR3 length, J gene, D gene, V gene, CDR3 DNA, CDR3 protein. D genes are given only for firm matches. The size of a clone is reported for some rows only, either as once, few or many, or as a class for expanded clones.

size: -
length: 16
J: TRBJ2-2
D: TRBD1
V: TRBV23-1
DNA: TGCGCCAGCAGCGGGGACAGGGATTCATCCGACGGGGAGCTGTTTTTT
CDR3: CASSGDRDSSDGELFF

size: few
length: 11
J: TRBJ2-2
D: -
V: TRBV3-1
DNA: TGTGCCAGCAGCCGGACCGGGGAGCTGTTTTTT
CDR3: CASSRTGELFF

size: few
length: 15
J: TRBJ1-1
D: -
V: TRBV6-5
DNA: TGTGCCAGCAGTGGTAGGGGGTTGTTGAGCACTGAAGCTTTCTTT
CDR3: CASSGRGLLSTEAFF

size: few
length: 14
J: TRBJ2-3
D: -
V: TRBV12-3/TRBV12-4
DNA: TGTGCCAGCAGTTCCATGGGTGGCACAGATACGCAGTATTTT
CDR3: CASSSMGGTDTQYF

size: few
length: 14
J: TRBJ2-1
D: TRBD1
V: TRBV20-1
DNA: TGCAGTGCCCCACGACAGGGGGCGTCCAATGAGCAGTTCTTC
CDR3: CSAPRQGASNEQFF

size: few
length: 14
J: TRBJ2-5
D: -
V: TRBV21-1
DNA: TGTGCCAGCAGCAATACGCCCAGGGAAGAGACCCAGTACTTC
CDR3: CASSNTPREETQYF

size: few
length: 14
J: TRBJ2-3
D: -
V: TRBV4-3
DNA: TGCGCCAGCAGCCAAGGTTTGGGGACAGATACGCAGTATTTT
CDR3: CASSQGLGTDTQYF

size: many
length: 14
J: TRBJ2-2
D: -
V: TRBV11-3
DNA: TGTGCCAGCAGCCCCCGGCAGAACACCGGGGAGCTGTTTTTT
CDR3: CASSPRQNTGELFF

size: many
length: 17
J: TRBJ2-3
D: TRBD2
V: TRBV4-3
DNA: TGCGCCAGCAGCCAAGAAGGCGCGGGAGGGTCCTCAGATACGCAGTATTTT
CDR3: CASSQEGAGGSSDTQYF

size: few
length: 14
J: TRBJ2-1
D: -
V: TRBV18
DNA: TGTGCCAGCTCACCACCGGGGGGCTACAATGAGCAGTTCTTC
CDR3: CASSPPGGYNEQFF

size: -
length: 12
J: TRBJ1-1
D: -
V: TRBV5-4
DNA: TGTGCCAGCAGCTTGGAGCAGGCTGAAGCTTTCTTT
CDR3: CASSLEQAEAFF

size: -
length: 17
J: TRBJ2-5
D: -
V: TRBV7-2
DNA: TGTGCCAGCAGTTTGTTACCTAGGACCACGTTACAAGAGACCCAGTACTTC
CDR3: CASSLLPRTTLQETQYF

size: few
length: 15
J: TRBJ2-2
D: TRBD2
V: TRBV10-1
DNA: TGCGCCAGCATCCAAGCGGGAGTAAACACCGGGGAGCTGTTTTTT
CDR3: CASIQAGVNTGELFF

size: -
length: 13
J: TRBJ1-1
D: -
V: TRBV13
DNA: TGTGCCAGCAGCTTAGCAAGGGGGGCTGAAGCTTTCTTT
CDR3: CASSLARGAEAFF

size: medium-sized
length: 17
J: TRBJ1-1
D: -
V: TRBV11-2
DNA: TGTGCCAGCAGGAGTCCCCCGAGGGGAACCAAGAACACTGAAGCTTTCTTT
CDR3: CASRSPPRGTKNTEAFF

size: few
length: 16
J: TRBJ2-7
D: TRBD2
V: TRBV3-1
DNA: TGTGCCAGCAGCCATGTTACTAGCGCGAATTCCTACGAGCAGTACTTC
CDR3: CASSHVTSANSYEQYF

size: many
length: 17
J: TRBJ2-1
D: TRBD2
V: TRBV20-1
DNA: TGCAGTGCTAGAGATCCCGGGGGGGCCTTCTCCTACAATGAGCAGTTCTTC
CDR3: CSARDPGGAFSYNEQFF

size: -
length: 14
J: TRBJ2-1
D: -
V: TRBV27
DNA: TGTGCCAGCAGTTTAACATTACTCGGGGATGAGCAGTTCTTC
CDR3: CASSLTLLGDEQFF

size: many
length: 18
J: TRBJ2-1
D: TRBD2
V: TRBV5-1
DNA: TGCGCCAGCAGTCCCGGACTAGCGGGAGGAAGCTCCTACAATGAGCAGTTCTTC
CDR3: CASSPGLAGGSSYNEQFF

size: -
length: 13
J: TRBJ2-5
D: -
V: TRBV20-1
DNA: TGCAGTGCTCACCGGGACCAACAAGAGACCCAGTACTTC
CDR3: CSAHRDQQETQYF

size: few
length: 17
J: TRBJ2-5
D: -
V: TRBV9
DNA: TGTGCCAGCAGCGTAGCATTGCAGGGCTTAGGGCAGGAGACCCAGTACTTC
CDR3: CASSVALQGLGQETQYF

size: many
length: 17
J: TRBJ2-2
D: TRBD1
V: TRBV9
DNA: TGTGCCAGCAGCGACGGACAGGACCGTCCCAACACCGGGGAGCTGTTTTTT
CDR3: CASSDGQDRPNTGELFF

size: many
length: 13
J: TRBJ1-5
D: TRBD1
V: TRBV19
DNA: TGTGCCAGTAGAAAGCAGGGGGATCAGCCCCAGCATTTT
CDR3: CASRKQGDQPQHF

size: many
length: 15
J: TRBJ1-1
D: TRBD1
V: TRBV14
DNA: TGTGCCAGCAGCCAACTTGGGACAGGGTACACTGAAGCTTTCTTT
CDR3: CASSQLGTGYTEAFF

size: few
length: 20
J: TRBJ2-3
D: TRBD2
V: TRBV7-6
DNA: TGTGCCAGCAGCCCCCGGGGGCTCGGTAAGCGGGAGCAGTTGGGAGATACGCAGTATTTT
CDR3: CASSPRGLGKREQLGDTQYF

size: few
length: 15
J: TRBJ2-1
D: TRBD1
V: TRBV7-9
DNA: TGTGCCAGCAGCGCGGGACAGGGGACCTACAATGAGCAGTTCTTC
CDR3: CASSAGQGTYNEQFF

size: many
length: 12
J: TRBJ2-3
D: -
V: TRBV29-1
DNA: TGCACCTGGGGGGCTAGCACAGATACGCAGTATTTT
CDR3: CTWGASTDTQYF

size: many
length: 13
J: TRBJ2-5
D: -
V: TRBV7-2
DNA: TGTGCCAGCAGCTTCCGCTTAACGGAGACCCAGTACTTC
CDR3: CASSFRLTETQYF

size: many
length: 17
J: TRBJ2-5
D: TRBD1
V: TRBV7-2
DNA: TGTGCCAGCAGCTTAGACGTCGGCAGGGGGAGCCAAGAGACCCAGTACTTC
CDR3: CASSLDVGRGSQETQYF

size: -
length: 17
J: TRBJ2-7
D: -
V: TRBV6-1
DNA: TGTGCCAGCAGTGAACTTTGGCCCAACGGGGGATCCTACGAGCAGTACTTC
CDR3: CASSELWPNGGSYEQYF

size: -
length: 17
J: TRBJ2-1
D: TRBD2
V: TRBV14
DNA: TGTGCCAGCAGCCATAGACTAGCGGGGGGGATCTACAATGAGCAGTTCTTC
CDR3: CASSHRLAGGIYNEQFF

size: -
length: 14
J: TRBJ2-3
D: TRBD2
V: TRBV29-1
DNA: TGCAGCGGCGGGACTAGCGGGAGGTCAGATACGCAGTATTTT
CDR3: CSGGTSGRSDTQYF

size: few
length: 13
J: TRBJ1-5
D: -
V: TRBV14
DNA: TGTGCCAGCAGCCCGGGGGGCCCAGGGCCCCAGCATTTT
CDR3: CASSPGGPGPQHF

size: many
length: 15
J: TRBJ2-2
D: TRBD1
V: TRBV11-3
DNA: TGTGCCAGCAGCGGGACCGGGACAGCGACCGGGGAGCTGTTTTTT
CDR3: CASSGTGTATGELFF

size: few
length: 15
J: TRBJ1-1
D: -
V: TRBV7-9
DNA: TGTGCCAGCAGACCTACTTACTCAGCTAACACTGAAGCTTTCTTT
CDR3: CASRPTYSANTEAFF

size: -
length: 14
J: TRBJ2-7
D: -
V: TRBV5-1
DNA: TGCGCCAGCAGCTTGGAGGGGACACCCTACGAGCAGTACTTC
CDR3: CASSLEGTPYEQYF

size: -
length: 11
J: TRBJ2-7
D: -
V: TRBV7-9
DNA: TGTGCCAGCAGGAGACAGTACGAGCAGTACTTC
CDR3: CASRRQYEQYF

size: few
length: 14
J: TRBJ2-2
D: -
V: TRBV9
DNA: TGTGCCAGCAGCGTGAATATTAACACCGGGGAGCTGTTTTTT
CDR3: CASSVNINTGELFF

size: -
length: 17
J: TRBJ2-7
D: TRBD1
V: TRBV18
DNA: TGTGCCAGCTCACCCCTACCTTTGGACAGGGGATCCTACGAGCAGTACTTC
CDR3: CASSPLPLDRGSYEQYF

size: -
length: 12
J: TRBJ2-7
D: -
V: TRBV7-2
DNA: TGTGCCAGCAGCTTAGCTGCCTACGAGCAGTACTTC
CDR3: CASSLAAYEQYF

size: many
length: 16
J: TRBJ2-6
D: -
V: TRBV6-2/TRBV6-3
DNA: TGTGCCAGCAGCCTATTTGTAGGCACTGGGGCCAACGTCCTGACTTTC
CDR3: CASSLFVGTGANVLTF

size: many
length: 13
J: TRBJ2-7
D: -
V: TRBV7-9
DNA: TGTGCCAGCAGCCTCCCCGGAACCTACGAGCAGTACTTC
CDR3: CASSLPGTYEQYF

size: many
length: 15
J: TRBJ2-1
D: -
V: TRBV21-1
DNA: TGTGCCAGCAGCTTCGGGGTAGCGGGAGTCGGTGAGCAGTTCTTC
CDR3: CASSFGVAGVGEQFF

size: many
length: 11
J: TRBJ1-1
D: -
V: TRBV30
DNA: TGTGCCTGGACCTTAAACACTGAAGCTTTCTTT
CDR3: CAWTLNTEAFF

size: -
length: 13
J: TRBJ1-2
D: -
V: TRBV27
DNA: TGTGCCAGCAGTTCGGGACTTCTATATGGCTACACCTTC
CDR3: CASSSGLLYGYTF

size: -
length: 14
J: TRBJ1-1
D: -
V: TRBV12-3/TRBV12-4
DNA: TGTGCCAGCAGTTTAGGGGGGCTGAACACTGAAGCTTTCTTT
CDR3: CASSLGGLNTEAFF

size: many
length: 16
J: TRBJ2-1
D: -
V: TRBV6-2/TRBV6-3
DNA: TGTGCCAGCAGTTCCACGAAGGGGCGGCCCTACAATGAGCAGTTCTTC
CDR3: CASSSTKGRPYNEQFF